This record looks at one T cell receptor beta chain sequence and its context. Its cognate antigen is unknown. This PCR relied on a set of 60 Vbeta primers and 13 Jbeta primers. Generated by immunoSEQ multiplex PCR, the TCRdb table keeps only in-frame clones and is missing some. Its table records around 140,000 clones. J was trimmed by 0 bases and V by 8 bases; bases with no gene match: 0. The CDR3 consists of 13 residues. CDR1 and CDR2 (germline): LNHNV, YYDKDF (reference sequence). These data belong to a study of cytomegalovirus exposure and HLA in healthy donors. Across the study: Early released data had 80 million or so unique TCRs, all coming from HLA-typed donors. Study results and limitations: Accurate predictions that matched the HLA-A and HLA-B alleles of most subjects were reportedly made from TCR beta sequences. The study put roughly 160 TCR beta chains on its list as cytomegalovirus-associated. CMV antigen specificity of a few CMV-associated chains was confirmed in vitro.

Material for sequencing was PBMCs. This TCR was sampled from a woman in her thirties or forties in good health and CMV-seropositive. The chain links TRBV15 to TRBJ2-4; 8 nucleotides align to TRBD2. CDR3 sequence: CATGTRAKNIQYF. In DNA, the CDR3 is TGTGCCACCGGGACTAGAGCCAAAAACATTCAGTACTTC. Full variable domain (outside the CDR3, taken from reference TRBV15 and TRBJ2-4): DAMVIQNPRYQVTQFGKPVTLSCSQTLNHNVMYWYQQKSSQAPKLLFHYYDKDFNNEADTPDNFQSRRPNTSFCFLDIRSPGLGDTAMYLCATGTRAKNIQYFGAGTRLSVL.